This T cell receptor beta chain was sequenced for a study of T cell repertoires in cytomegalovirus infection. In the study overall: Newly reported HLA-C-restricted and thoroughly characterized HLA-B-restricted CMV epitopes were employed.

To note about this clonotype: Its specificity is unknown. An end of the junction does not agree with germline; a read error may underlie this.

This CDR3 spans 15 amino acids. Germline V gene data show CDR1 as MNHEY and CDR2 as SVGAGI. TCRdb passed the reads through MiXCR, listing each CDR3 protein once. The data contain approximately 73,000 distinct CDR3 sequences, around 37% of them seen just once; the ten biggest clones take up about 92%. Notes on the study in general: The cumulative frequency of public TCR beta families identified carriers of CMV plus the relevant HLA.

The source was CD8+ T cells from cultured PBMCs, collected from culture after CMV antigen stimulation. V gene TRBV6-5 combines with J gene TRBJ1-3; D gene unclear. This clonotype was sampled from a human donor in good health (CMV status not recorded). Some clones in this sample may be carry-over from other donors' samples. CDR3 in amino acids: CASSYSGSSGNTIDF. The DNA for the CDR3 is TGTGCCAGCAGTTACTCTGGCAGCTCTGGAAACACCATAGATTTT.